The next 15 T cell receptor beta chains were all read from a single sample in a study of blood T cell repertoires in COVID-19. Method: immunoSEQ multiplex PCR; TCRdb's copy keeps in-frame clones and lacks some. Here the sample spans 200,000 to 250,000 clones, around 90% being singletons. Source material: peripheral blood. All receptors come from a man aged 25 to 45 with COVID-19, enrolled during active disease.

This sequence joins TRBV5-1 and TRBJ2-3, with a tentative D call TRBD1 (5 bases). Germline-derived CDR1 and CDR2 are SGHRS and YFSETQ. The CDR3 runs 15 residues. V was clipped by 0 bases and J by 2 bases, with 10 bases between them. This CDR3 reads CASSLVRVPTDTQYF. Here the CDR3 DNA reads TGCGCCAGCAGCTTGGTCAGGGTACCCACAGATACGCAGTATTTT.

This sequence joins TRBV2 and TRBJ1-2; 7 bases agree with TRBD1. V trimming: 6 bases; J trimming: 2 bases; junction bases outside the gene matches: 6. CDR1 SNHLY and CDR2 FYNNEI come from the germline V gene. The CDR3 covers 14 residues. The CDR3 protein is CASRETGTNYGYTF. CDR3 DNA: TGTGCCAGCAGGGAGACAGGGACGAACTATGGCTACACCTTC.

This rearrangement joins TRBV29-1 to TRBJ1-1; D is unresolved. The V gene's germline CDR1 is SQVTM and CDR2 ANQGSEA. Trimming shortened V by 8 bases and J by 0 bases, and 13 bases separated the two germline ends. The CDR3 spans 13 residues. CDR3 in amino acids: CSYASGMNTEAFF. CDR3 in DNA: TGCAGCTACGCGTCGGGGATGAACACTGAAGCTTTCTTT.

This chain connects TRBV19 to TRBJ1-6; D remains ambiguous. CDR3 length: 14 residues. Trimming stripped 5 bases from V and 14 bases from J, with 19 bases between. Per the germline V gene, CDR1 is LNHDA and CDR2 is SQIVND (reference sequence). CDR3 DNA: TGTGCCAGTAGTGTCCGGAGTCTCAATGTATCCCTCCACTTT. Its translation: CASSVRSLNVSLHF. The full variable domain, its missing parts supplied by reference TRBV19 and TRBJ1-6, is DGGITQSPKYLFRKEGQNVTLSCEQNLNHDAMYWYRQDPGQGLRLIYYSQIVNDFQKGDIAEGYSVSREKKESFPLTVTSAQKNPTAFYLCASSVRSLNVSLHFGNGTRLTVT.

The J gene is TRBJ1-5, the V gene TRBV11-2; no definite D call. Germline CDR1 reads SGHAT; CDR2 reads FQNNGV. With 6 bases removed from V and 3 bases from J, the gap between germline ends came to 15 bases. This CDR3 spans 15 amino acids. CDR3 coding DNA: TGTGCCAGCAGTCTAGATGGCCTGGCCAATCAGCCCCAGCATTTT. As protein: CASSLDGLANQPQHF.

The V gene is TRBV5-4, the J gene TRBJ1-6, with D tentatively TRBD1 (6 bases). This CDR3 is 15 amino acids long. V was shortened by 4 bases and J by 8 bases, with 16 bases between the two germline ends. Germline assignment: CDR1 SGHNT and CDR2 YYREEE (reference sequence). CDR3 amino acids: CASSVQTGNHSPLHF. CDR3 bases: TGTGCCAGCAGCGTACAAACAGGGAACCATTCACCCCTCCACTTT.

The V gene is TRBV6-5, the J gene TRBJ2-2; the D is unclear. The CDR3 extends over 13 amino acids. Germline V CDR1 and CDR2: MNHEY, SVGAGI. V lost 3 bases, J lost 6 bases, and 8 bases lay in between. The CDR3 protein is CASSYGSAGELFF. DNA of the CDR3: TGTGCCAGCAGTTATGGCTCCGCCGGGGAGCTGTTTTTT.

V is TRBV5-1 and J is TRBJ2-7; TRBD1 is a possible D gene (6 bases). V lost 1 base, J lost 2 bases, and 10 bases lay in between. The CDR3 has 14 residues. Germline assignment: CDR1 SGHRS and CDR2 YFSETQ. CDR3 DNA sequence: TGCGCCAGCAGCTTGACAGGGTCTCCCTACGAGCAGTACTTC. Its translation is CASSLTGSPYEQYF.

The chain has TRBV24-1 and TRBJ2-2; 12 nucleotides line up with TRBD2. V lost 1 base to trimming and J lost 3 bases; unmatched junction nucleotides: 5. Germline V CDR1 and CDR2: KGHDR, SFDVKD. The CDR3 length is 18 residues. CDR3 coding DNA: TGTGCCACCAGTGATTTTTCTAGCGGGAGGGCGTACACCGGGGAGCTGTTTTTT. Its translation is CATSDFSSGRAYTGELFF.

The chain recombines TRBV12-5 with TRBJ1-2, with D perhaps TRBD1 (5 bases). The CDR3 covers 13 residues. Germline V gene data show CDR1 as LGHNT and CDR2 as FRNRAP. Trimming removed 6 bases from V and 3 bases from J, with 11 bases in between. For the CDR3, the DNA is TGTGCTAGTGGATCGACAGTCCACTATGGCTACACCTTC. This codes for CASGSTVHYGYTF. Full variable domain (rest looked up from reference TRBV12-5 and TRBJ1-2): DARVTQTPRHKVTEMGQEVTMRCQPILGHNTVFWYRQTMMQGLELLAYFRNRAPLDDSGMPKDRFSAEMPDATLATLKIQPSEPRDSAVYFCASGSTVHYGYTFGSGTRLTVV.

This chain links TRBV9 with TRBJ1-1; 8 bases align to TRBD1. Trimming removed 0 bases from V and 9 bases from J; junction bases left unmatched: 7. CDR3 length: 14 residues. CDR1 is SGDLS, CDR2 YYNGEE, per germline. The CDR3 protein is CASSVDTGTGKAFF. In DNA form, the CDR3 reads TGTGCCAGCAGCGTAGACACGGGGACAGGCAAAGCTTTCTTT.

Details on this clone: Other DNA sequences within the sample encode an identical CDR3. The J gene is TRBJ1-2, the V gene TRBV6-5; maybe TRBD1 (5 bases). CDR1 is MNHEY and CDR2 is SVGAGI in the germline V gene. CDR3 size: 14 residues. With 0 bases removed from V and 2 bases from J, the gap between germline ends came to 7 bases. Here the CDR3 DNA reads TGTGCCAGCAGTTACTCGGCAGGGAACTATGGCTACACCTTC. It encodes CASSYSAGNYGYTF.

The chain couples TRBV4-1 to TRBJ2-7; 7 bases fit TRBD1. CDR1 MGHRA and CDR2 YSYEKL come from the germline V gene. The CDR3 has 15 amino acids. V lost 1 base, J lost 3 bases, and 6 bases stayed unmatched. The CDR3 region is CASSQGQGVIYEQYF. As DNA, the CDR3 is TGCGCCAGCAGCCAAGGACAGGGTGTAATCTACGAGCAGTACTTC.

The genes are TRBV9 and TRBJ1-2; TRBD1 matches at 9 bases. Germline values: CDR1 SGDLS, CDR2 YYNGEE. After removal of 4 bases from V and 4 bases from J, the junction contained 5 bases not matched to a gene. This CDR3 contains 14 residues. DNA for the CDR3: TGTGCCAGCAGCTCCGGGACAGGGTCCTATGGCTACACCTTC. The encoded protein is CASSSGTGSYGYTF.

The chain uses TRBV9 and TRBJ1-3; D ambiguous. V lost 3 bases and J lost 4, with 14 bases in between. Looked up from germline, CDR1 is SGDLS and CDR2 is YYNGEE. The CDR3 runs 15 residues. Here the CDR3 DNA reads TGTGCCAGCAGCGCCGAGGTGAACTACGGAAACACCATATATTTT. Its translation: CASSAEVNYGNTIYF.